This T cell receptor (beta chain) was recorded in a study of blood T cells in healthy people across ages. Study conclusions and caveats: From one million sequenced T cells, diversity estimates were lower bounds.

With a J-beta primer mix and a sample-barcoded 5' primer, a second PCR ran about 7 to 12 cycles. TCRdb re-derived calls from the 5' RACE reads in MiXCR, one entry per CDR3 protein. The sample lists around 970,000 distinct CDR3 sequences; roughly 51% were seen once. CDR1 is MGHRA, CDR2 YSYEKL, per germline. V was trimmed by 1 base and J by 8 bases, leaving 15 bases between them. The CDR3 contains 15 residues. Concerning this clonotype itself: Its target is not known.

This chain joins TRBV4-1 and TRBJ1-5; D perhaps matches TRBD1 (6 bases). Source material: blood. This clonotype was sampled from a woman aged 60-75 years in good health. CDR3 residues: CASSQAGTLIKPQHF. DNA for the CDR3: TGCGCCAGCAGCCAAGCGGGGACACTTATCAAGCCCCAGCATTTT.